This paragraph covers one T cell receptor (beta chain) sequence. Libraries were prepared by immunoSEQ multiplex PCR; TCRdb keeps only in-frame clonotypes and omits some of them. Of about 710,000 clones in the sample, about three quarters were seen once. This CDR3 is built from 11 residues. V lost 8 bases, J lost 5 bases, and 10 bases lay in between. Germline assignment: CDR1 SGHVS and CDR2 FQNEAQ. The data derive from a study of shared clonotypes between healthy human individuals. The sample consisted of memory CD4+ T cells sorted from blood. Subset in this sample: CD45RA-negative fraction. This TCR derives from a woman aged 30 to 39 in good health. The chain joins TRBV7-8 to TRBJ2-7; D gene unclear. CDR3 region: CASARLDEQYF. CDR3 in DNA: TGTGCCAGCGCCCGTTTGGACGAGCAGTACTTC.